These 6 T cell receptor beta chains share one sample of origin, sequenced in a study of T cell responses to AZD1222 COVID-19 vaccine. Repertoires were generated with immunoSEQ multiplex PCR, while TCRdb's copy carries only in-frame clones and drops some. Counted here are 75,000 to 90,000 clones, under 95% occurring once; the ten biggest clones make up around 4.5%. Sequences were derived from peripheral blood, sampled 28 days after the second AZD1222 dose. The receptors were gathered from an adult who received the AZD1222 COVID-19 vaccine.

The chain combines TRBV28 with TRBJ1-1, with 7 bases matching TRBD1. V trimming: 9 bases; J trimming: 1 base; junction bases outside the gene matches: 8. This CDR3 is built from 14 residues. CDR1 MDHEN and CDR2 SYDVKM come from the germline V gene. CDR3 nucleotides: TGTGCCAGTATTGTAGGGGGCCGGAACACTGAAGCTTTCTTT. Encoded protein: CASIVGGRNTEAFF.

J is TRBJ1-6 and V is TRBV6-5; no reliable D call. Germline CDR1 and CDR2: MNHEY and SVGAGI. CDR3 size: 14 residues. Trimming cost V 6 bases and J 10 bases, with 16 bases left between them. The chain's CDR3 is CASSPGPAGSPLHF. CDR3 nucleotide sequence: TGTGCCAGCAGCCCCGGTCCAGCTGGCTCACCCCTCCACTTT.

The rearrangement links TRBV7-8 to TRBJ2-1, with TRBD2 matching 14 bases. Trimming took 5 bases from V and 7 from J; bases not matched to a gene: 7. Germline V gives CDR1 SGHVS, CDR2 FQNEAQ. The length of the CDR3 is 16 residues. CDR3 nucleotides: TGTGCCAGCAGCGAGGGGACTAGCGGGAGTGTAAATGAGCAGTTCTTC. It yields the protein CASSEGTSGSVNEQFF.

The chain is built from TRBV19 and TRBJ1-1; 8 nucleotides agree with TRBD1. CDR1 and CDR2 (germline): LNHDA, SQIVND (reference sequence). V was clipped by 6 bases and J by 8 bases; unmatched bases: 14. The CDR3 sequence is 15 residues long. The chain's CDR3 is CASSQPRDRSREAFF. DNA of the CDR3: TGTGCCAGTAGCCAGCCCCGGGACAGGAGTCGAGAAGCTTTCTTT.

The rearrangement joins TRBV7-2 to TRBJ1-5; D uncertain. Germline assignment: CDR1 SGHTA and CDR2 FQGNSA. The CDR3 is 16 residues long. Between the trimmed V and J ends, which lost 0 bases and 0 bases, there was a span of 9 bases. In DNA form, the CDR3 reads TGTGCCAGCAGCTTAGCCCCGGGAGATAGCAATCAGCCCCAGCATTTT. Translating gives CASSLAPGDSNQPQHF.

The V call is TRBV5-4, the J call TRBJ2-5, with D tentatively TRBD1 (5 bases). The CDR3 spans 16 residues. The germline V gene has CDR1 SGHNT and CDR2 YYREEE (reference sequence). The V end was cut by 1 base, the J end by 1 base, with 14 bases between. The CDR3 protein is CASSLLGPASQETQYF. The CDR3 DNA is TGTGCCAGCAGCTTGTTGGGGCCAGCCTCCCAAGAGACCCAGTACTTC.